This T cell receptor beta chain was found in a study of vaccination effects on CD4 cells after COVID-19. Looking at the study overall: Sequencing was preceded by expansion of antigen-specific CD4+ T cells with viral peptide pools in the ViraFEST assay.

It was after 10 days of culture that CD4+ T cells were isolated. Cells had half their medium changed to IL-2 medium on days 3 and 7. Concerning this clone: What it binds is unknown.

Measured with immunoSEQ multiplex PCR; TCRdb has only the in-frame clones, and not every one. The data hold about 48,000 clones, with 67% observed a single time. This TCR derives from a human donor who received a COVID-19 vaccine. The sequencing used CD4+ T cells from PBMCs cultured without peptide, collected before COVID-19 vaccination.

CDR3 residues: CASRKQREQYF. CDR3 in DNA: TGTGCCAGCAGGAAACAGAGGGAGCAGTACTTC. The V gene is TRBV6-5, the J gene TRBJ2-7; D gene unclear. Trimming pared 6 bases from V and 7 bases from J, leaving 10 bases between. The CDR3 runs to 11 residues. From germline, CDR1 is MNHEY and CDR2 SVGAGI.